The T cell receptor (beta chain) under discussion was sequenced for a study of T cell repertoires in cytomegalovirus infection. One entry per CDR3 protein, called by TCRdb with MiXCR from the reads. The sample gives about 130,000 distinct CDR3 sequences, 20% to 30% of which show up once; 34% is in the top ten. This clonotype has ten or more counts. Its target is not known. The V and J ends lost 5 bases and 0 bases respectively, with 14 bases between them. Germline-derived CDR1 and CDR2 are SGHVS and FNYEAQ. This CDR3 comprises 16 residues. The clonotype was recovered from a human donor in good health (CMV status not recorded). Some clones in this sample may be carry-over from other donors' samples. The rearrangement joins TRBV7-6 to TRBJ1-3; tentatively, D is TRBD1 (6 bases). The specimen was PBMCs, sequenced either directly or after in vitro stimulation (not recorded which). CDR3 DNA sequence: TGTGCCAGCAGCCAAACCCGGGGGCCCTCTGGAAACACCATATATTTT. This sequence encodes CASSQTRGPSGNTIYF.